Listed below are T cell receptor beta chains from one sample, sequenced in a study of T cell responses to AZD1222 COVID-19 vaccine. TCRdb's table, derived via immunoSEQ multiplex PCR, lists solely in-frame clones and lacks some. The table lists tens of thousands of clones, about 88% of them singletons. Sequences were derived from peripheral blood, sampled on day 0 of AZD1222 vaccination. These receptors all come from an adult in good health. The CDR3 runs from the conserved cysteine through the conserved F or W. The size entry is marked missing in some rows and otherwise reads once, few, many or a size class.

TRBV14,.,CASSSRDRGYTGELFF
TRBV5-4,.,CASSVEPTGTYEQYF
TRBV18,.,CASSPTRGNTEAFF
TRBV19,.,CASSSHSGGSSYNEQFF
TRBV5-1,.,CASRTGGAYEQYF
TRBV19,.,CASSTGRTGGSPLHF
TRBV5-6,.,CASSSYNEQFF
TRBV19,.,CASSLGQGNTGELFF
TRBV11-2,.,CASSPGRVRYNSPLHF
TRBV9,.,CASSVGGTGSYGYTF
TRBV7-3,.,CASSSRGKGNTEAFF
TRBV4-2,.,CASSQESWIANVDTQYF
TRBV7-3,few,CASSPGQGAHYEQYF
TRBV18,.,CASSPPGDTEAFF